These 4 T cell receptor beta chains came from one sample sequenced in a study of kidney transplant recipient with SARS-CoV-2 infection. TCRdb independently ran MiXCR on the reads; one entry per CDR3 protein. The sample lists 250,000 or so distinct CDR3 sequences, less than 35% occurring once. This specimen consisted of a blood sample, obtained at baseline and between days 110 and 120 from a kidney transplant recipient. These receptors originate from a male patient younger than 45 who had COVID-19 and was a kidney transplant recipient. These T cells may partly come from the graft donor.

This clonotype came up many times. The J gene is TRBJ2-2, the V gene TRBV5-6; maybe TRBD2 (7 bases). The CDR3 consists of 17 residues. V was clipped by 5 bases and J by 5 bases, with 22 bases between them. Germline CDR1 and CDR2: SGHDT and YYEEEE. CDR3 sequence (DNA): TGTGCCAGCAGTCCTCCCTGGGGGGGCGCGGATACCGGGGAGCTGTTTTTT. Its translation: CASSPPWGGADTGELFF.

The CDR3 DNA follows: TGTGCCAGCAGTGGGGGACAGGGGGCAGGGGAGACCCAGTACTTC. It encodes CASSGGQGAGETQYF. J is TRBJ2-5 and V is TRBV6-5; 12 bases agree with TRBD1. The length of the CDR3 is 15 residues. J was trimmed by 5 bases and V by 5 bases; bases with no gene match: 6. Germline CDR1 MNHEY, CDR2 SVGAGI.

The chain has TRBV20-1 and TRBJ2-4; D is undetermined. Germline CDR1 is DFQATT and CDR2 is SNEGSKA (reference sequence). With 1 base removed from V and 0 bases from J, the gap between germline ends came to 7 bases. The CDR3 extends over 14 amino acids. Here the CDR3 DNA reads TGCAGTGCTAGAGGGACCATAGCCAAAAACATTCAGTACTTC. Translating it yields CSARGTIAKNIQYF.

In regard to this clonotype: Given a much more abundant clone one base away, this may be a read error. The chain recombines TRBV7-2 with TRBJ1-2; D gene ambiguous. Trimming pared 4 bases from V and 4 bases from J, leaving 22 bases between. Germline CDR1 SGHTA, CDR2 FQGNSA. The CDR3 is 17 residues long. The CDR3 is CASSYRPRDGTTYGYTF. The CDR3 DNA reads as TGTGCCAGCAGCTACAGACCCAGAGACGGAACGACCTATGGCTACACCTTC.